These T cell receptor beta chains were read from a single sample in a study of early T cells in non-severe SARS-CoV-2 infection. TCRdb itself ran the 5' RACE reads through MiXCR, one entry per CDR3 protein. The repertoire holds 20,000 to 25,000 distinct CDR3 sequences, around 6% seen once, with roughly 2.5% in the top ten. Sequenced material: whole blood. The receptors shown here come from an adult who was a healthcare worker with PCR-confirmed SARS-CoV-2 infection or an uninfected control (not recorded which). Each CDR3 is given with its conserved first and last residue. The order of the fields is CDR3 DNA, CDR3 protein, V gene, J gene, D gene, clone size. The D gene is left open where the match is weak. Clone size is not always given. Where it is, it says once, few, many or a class for expanded clones.

TGTGCCAGCAGCAACCGGGACAGGGTTTACGAGCAGTACTTC,CASSNRDRVYEQYF,TRBV7-8,TRBJ2-7,TRBD1,NA
TGTGCCATTACGGCAGATGGCTACACCTTC,CAITADGYTF,TRBV7-9,TRBJ1-2,NA,medium-sized
TGTGCCAGCAGTTACACAGCGACGGGGGATACGCAGTATTTT,CASSYTATGDTQYF,TRBV6-2/TRBV6-3,TRBJ2-3,NA,NA
TGTGCCAGCAGTCCTAGGGGACAGGGGCCGAACGAGCAGTACTTC,CASSPRGQGPNEQYF,TRBV28,TRBJ2-7,TRBD1,NA
TGCGCCAGCAGCTTGGGTAGCCAGGTCGGGTACGAGCAGTACTTC,CASSLGSQVGYEQYF,TRBV5-1,TRBJ2-7,NA,NA
TGTGCCAGCAGGCCTTTGTCGGGTAGCAATGAGCAGTTCTTC,CASRPLSGSNEQFF,TRBV12-3/TRBV12-4,TRBJ2-1,NA,NA
TGTGCCAGCAGTCTGACTAGCGGTGGAGAGACCCAGTACTTC,CASSLTSGGETQYF,TRBV2,TRBJ2-5,TRBD2,many
TGTGCCAGCAGTTCCGGGACAGGGAGGAATAGCAATCAGCCCCAGCATTTT,CASSSGTGRNSNQPQHF,TRBV12-3/TRBV12-4,TRBJ1-5,TRBD1,many
TGTGCCAGCAGCCACCTGGGACAGAAACTTGGCTACACCTTC,CASSHLGQKLGYTF,TRBV6-6,TRBJ1-2,TRBD1,many
TGCAGCGTCGAGGACAGGGGGGAATCCTACGAGCAGTACTTC,CSVEDRGESYEQYF,TRBV29-1,TRBJ2-7,TRBD1,NA
TGTGCCAGCAGTTGGGTACGAGGAAGCAGGGATACGCAGTATTTT,CASSWVRGSRDTQYF,TRBV12-3/TRBV12-4,TRBJ2-3,NA,few
TGTGCCAGCAGCCACGGACAGGCGAATTCACCCCTCCACTTT,CASSHGQANSPLHF,TRBV4-2,TRBJ1-6,TRBD1,many
TGTCTCAGGGGACAGGGGGATAGCAATCAGCCCCAGCATTTT,CLRGQGDSNQPQHF,TRBV7-9,TRBJ1-5,TRBD1,NA
TGCAGCGTTGCTGGCTACTCGGGCACCGGGGAGCTGTTTTTT,CSVAGYSGTGELFF,TRBV29-1,TRBJ2-2,NA,NA
TGTGCCACCAGTGATGGGCCGGCTAGCTCCTACAATGAGCAGTTCTTC,CATSDGPASSYNEQFF,TRBV24-1,TRBJ2-1,NA,NA
TGTGCCAGCAGTTACGGTTTAGCCCTTGAGCAGTTCTTC,CASSYGLALEQFF,TRBV6-2/TRBV6-3,TRBJ2-1,NA,many
TGTGCCAGCAGTCGAGACTGGTCCTACGAGCAGTACTTC,CASSRDWSYEQYF,TRBV6-2/TRBV6-3,TRBJ2-7,NA,many
TGTGCCAGCAGCTTAGCGAGGGGACAGGGGAGCTCCTACAATGAGCAGTTCTTC,CASSLARGQGSSYNEQFF,TRBV7-9,TRBJ2-1,TRBD1,NA
TGTGCCAGCAGCTTAGAGGTCGGGGAGCTGTTTTTT,CASSLEVGELFF,TRBV11-2,TRBJ2-2,NA,many
TGTGCCAGCAGCGCGAGCCCGGCGGGGGCTGATGAGCAGTTCTTC,CASSASPAGADEQFF,TRBV11-2,TRBJ2-1,NA,NA
TGCGCCAGCAGCCAGACTACACGGGGGATCCAAGAGACCCAGTACTTC,CASSQTTRGIQETQYF,TRBV4-3,TRBJ2-5,NA,few
TGCGCCAGCAGCTTGACGGGGAGGAGCGGGAACGACGAGCAGTACTTC,CASSLTGRSGNDEQYF,TRBV5-1,TRBJ2-7,TRBD2,NA
TGTGCCAGCAGCTGGGGACTATCGGAGACCCAGTACTTC,CASSWGLSETQYF,TRBV7-2,TRBJ2-5,TRBD2,many
TGTGCCAGCAGTATCCGCACAGGTAGCGGGGGCACAGATACGCAGTATTTT,CASSIRTGSGGTDTQYF,TRBV6-1,TRBJ2-3,TRBD2,few
TGTGCCAGCAGTGACGATAGCGGGGGCTACGAGCAGTACTTC,CASSDDSGGYEQYF,TRBV2,TRBJ2-7,TRBD2,few
TGTGCCAGCAGCCACACAGATACGCAGTATTTT,CASSHTDTQYF,TRBV3-1,TRBJ2-3,NA,few
TGCAGTGCAAAAGGACAGGGGGCGAGAGAGACCCAGTACTTC,CSAKGQGARETQYF,TRBV20-1,TRBJ2-5,TRBD1,many
TGCGCCAGCAGCCAAGAAGGACCCGGGAGCTCCTATAATTCACCCCTCCACTTT,CASSQEGPGSSYNSPLHF,TRBV4-3,TRBJ1-6,NA,NA
TGTGCCAGCAGCTTTAACAGGGAGACCCAGTACTTC,CASSFNRETQYF,TRBV7-8,TRBJ2-5,NA,NA
TGCAGTGCTAGAGCCAACGGGGGGCCCCAGCATTTT,CSARANGGPQHF,TRBV20-1,TRBJ1-5,NA,many
TGTGCCAGCAGCTTAGAGTCGATGGAGCAGTACTTC,CASSLESMEQYF,TRBV11-2,TRBJ2-7,NA,many
TGTGCCAGCAGCTTAGCCAGTATCTACGAGCAGTACTTC,CASSLASIYEQYF,TRBV7-8,TRBJ2-7,NA,few
TGTGCCAGCAGCCTTAGCGGGGGGCCACACAATGAGCAGTTCTTC,CASSLSGGPHNEQFF,TRBV12-3/TRBV12-4,TRBJ2-1,TRBD2,few
TGTGCCAGCAGCAGCTCGGGGATGGCCTCTCCCGAGCAGTACTTC,CASSSSGMASPEQYF,TRBV21-1,TRBJ2-7,NA,many
TGTGCCAGCAGCTTATGGGGGGGCTTATACAATGAGCAGTTCTTC,CASSLWGGLYNEQFF,TRBV7-2,TRBJ2-1,NA,many
TGTGCCAGCAGTTCGGGGAAGACAGATACGCAGTATTTT,CASSSGKTDTQYF,TRBV12-3/TRBV12-4,TRBJ2-3,NA,NA
TGTGCCACCAAGACGGGGGCCCCCGCCGGGGAGCTGTTTTTT,CATKTGAPAGELFF,TRBV28,TRBJ2-2,NA,few
TGCGCCAGCAGCAATCTCGCAGGGGGCTACGAGCAGTACTTC,CASSNLAGGYEQYF,TRBV5-1,TRBJ2-7,TRBD1,many
TGCGCCAGCAGTGACCCACAAATCAGGGACTCCTACCGCTATGGCTACACCTTC,CASSDPQIRDSYRYGYTF,TRBV10-2,TRBJ1-2,NA,many
TGTGCCAGCAGTCAGACAGGTCTTGGCTCCTACGAGCAGTACTTC,CASSQTGLGSYEQYF,TRBV28,TRBJ2-7,NA,many
TGCAGCGTTGACACTGGGGCCAACGTCCTGACTTTC,CSVDTGANVLTF,TRBV29-1,TRBJ2-6,NA,few
TGCAGTGCTAGATGGGGCTACGAGCAGTACTTC,CSARWGYEQYF,TRBV20-1,TRBJ2-7,NA,NA
TGTGCCTCTCGAAAAGCTAGCGGGGCGGAGACCCAGTACTTC,CASRKASGAETQYF,TRBV2,TRBJ2-5,TRBD2,few
TGTGCCAGCAGTAGAGGGACAGGGGACCGACGAGATACGCAGTATTTT,CASSRGTGDRRDTQYF,TRBV7-8,TRBJ2-3,TRBD1,many
TGCAGCGCTACTCCTAAGGACAGGGCCGCCGGGGAGCTGTTTTTT,CSATPKDRAAGELFF,TRBV29-1,TRBJ2-2,TRBD1,many
TGTGCCAGCAGTTTTGCCGGATGGCAGGGGACCAACACCGGGGAGCTGTTTTTT,CASSFAGWQGTNTGELFF,TRBV12-3/TRBV12-4,TRBJ2-2,NA,many
TGCAGTGCTCACAGGGGGATGAACACTGAAGCTTTCTTT,CSAHRGMNTEAFF,TRBV20-1,TRBJ1-1,TRBD1,many
TGCAGTGCTAGAACCTCAGGGGATTCACCCCTCCACTTT,CSARTSGDSPLHF,TRBV20-1,TRBJ1-6,NA,medium-sized
TGCGCCAGCGGGACAGAAGCTAACTATGGCTACACCTTC,CASGTEANYGYTF,TRBV5-1,TRBJ1-2,TRBD1,many
TGTGCCAGCAGCGCCCGCAAGGGGACAGGGATTAATGAGCAGTTCTTC,CASSARKGTGINEQFF,TRBV11-2,TRBJ2-1,TRBD1,medium-sized
TGTGCCAGCAGTTCCGACAGGATAACCTACGAGCAGTACTTC,CASSSDRITYEQYF,TRBV27,TRBJ2-7,NA,many
TGTGCCAGCAGCTTCTCTCGGAGCCGGGGATCCACAGATACGCAGTATTTT,CASSFSRSRGSTDTQYF,TRBV7-8,TRBJ2-3,NA,NA
TGCGCCAGCACCTTTGGTCTAAACACTGAAGCTTTCTTT,CASTFGLNTEAFF,TRBV5-1,TRBJ1-1,NA,NA
TGTGCCAGCTCACCACGACTAGCGGGGGGACCCTCTGGGGCCAACGTCCTGACTTTC,CASSPRLAGGPSGANVLTF,TRBV18,TRBJ2-6,TRBD2,many
TGTGCCAGCAGCAAAGAATCGCGGGGGAACACCGGGGAGCTGTTTTTT,CASSKESRGNTGELFF,TRBV21-1,TRBJ2-2,NA,few
TGTGCCAGCTCACCGAACTCCTACGAGCAGTACTTC,CASSPNSYEQYF,TRBV18,TRBJ2-7,NA,many
TGTGCCAGCAGCCAAGATTCAGGGGTAATCCAGCCCCAGCATTTT,CASSQDSGVIQPQHF,TRBV4-2,TRBJ1-5,NA,many
TGTGCCAGCAGTTTCAGGGCACAACAGCCCCAGCATTTT,CASSFRAQQPQHF,TRBV28,TRBJ1-5,NA,many
TGTGCCAGCAGCCGTCGACTAGCGGGGGAGACCCAGTACTTC,CASSRRLAGETQYF,TRBV5-8,TRBJ2-5,TRBD2,many